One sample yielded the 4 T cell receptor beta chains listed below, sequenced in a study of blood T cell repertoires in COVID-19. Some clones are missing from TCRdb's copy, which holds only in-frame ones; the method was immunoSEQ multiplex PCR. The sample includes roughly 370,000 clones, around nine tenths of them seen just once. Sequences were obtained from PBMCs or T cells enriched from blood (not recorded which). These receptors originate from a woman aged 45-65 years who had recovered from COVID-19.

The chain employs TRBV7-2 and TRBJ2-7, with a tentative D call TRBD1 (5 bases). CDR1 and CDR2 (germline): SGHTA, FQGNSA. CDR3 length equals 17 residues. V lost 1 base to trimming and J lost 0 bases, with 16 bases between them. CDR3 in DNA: TGTGCCAGCAGCTTAGGGGGCCCGAGCCTAACCTCCTACGAGCAGTACTTC. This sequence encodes CASSLGGPSLTSYEQYF.

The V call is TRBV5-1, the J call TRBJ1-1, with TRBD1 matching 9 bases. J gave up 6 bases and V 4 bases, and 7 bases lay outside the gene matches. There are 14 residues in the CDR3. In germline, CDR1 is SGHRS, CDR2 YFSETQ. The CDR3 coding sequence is TGCGCCAGCAGCCTAGGGGACAGGGAGGCTGAAGCTTTCTTT. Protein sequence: CASSLGDREAEAFF. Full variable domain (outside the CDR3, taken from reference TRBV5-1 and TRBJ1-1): KAGVTQTPRYLIKTRGQQVTLSCSPISGHRSVSWYQQTPGQGLQFLFEYFSETQRNKGNFPGRFSGRQFSNSRSEMNVSTLELGDSALYLCASSLGDREAEAFFGQGTRLTVV.

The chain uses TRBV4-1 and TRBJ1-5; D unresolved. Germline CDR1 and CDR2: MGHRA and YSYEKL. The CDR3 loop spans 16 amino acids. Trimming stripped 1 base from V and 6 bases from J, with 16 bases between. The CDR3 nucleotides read TGCGCCAGCAGCCAAGCGCCGACGAGGGATCCTCAGCCCCAGCATTTT. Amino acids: CASSQAPTRDPQPQHF.

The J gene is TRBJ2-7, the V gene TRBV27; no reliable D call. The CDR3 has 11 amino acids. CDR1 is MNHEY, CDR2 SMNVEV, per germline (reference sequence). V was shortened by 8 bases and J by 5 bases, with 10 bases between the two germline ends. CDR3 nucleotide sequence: TGTGCCAGCGGGCATGTAAACGAGCAGTACTTC. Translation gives CASGHVNEQYF.